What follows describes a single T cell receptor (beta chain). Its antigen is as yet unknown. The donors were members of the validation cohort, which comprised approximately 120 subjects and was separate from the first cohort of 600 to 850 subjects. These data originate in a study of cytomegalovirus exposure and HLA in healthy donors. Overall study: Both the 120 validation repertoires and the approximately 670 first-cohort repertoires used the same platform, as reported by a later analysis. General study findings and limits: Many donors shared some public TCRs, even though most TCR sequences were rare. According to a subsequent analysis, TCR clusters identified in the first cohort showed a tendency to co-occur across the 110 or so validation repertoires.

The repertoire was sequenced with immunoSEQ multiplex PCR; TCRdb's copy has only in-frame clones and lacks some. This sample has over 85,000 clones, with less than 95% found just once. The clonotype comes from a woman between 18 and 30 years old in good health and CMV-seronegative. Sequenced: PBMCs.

CDR3 nucleotides: TGTGCCAGTAGCCGAGGCAGGGGGCTCAATGAGCAGTTCTTC. Protein sequence: CASSRGRGLNEQFF. The chain recombines TRBV19 with TRBJ2-1, with 8 bases aligning to TRBD1. The V segment lost 6 bases and the J segment 6 bases; nucleotides outside the gene matches: 7. Germline-derived CDR1 and CDR2 are LNHDA and SQIVND (reference sequence). There are 14 residues in the CDR3.